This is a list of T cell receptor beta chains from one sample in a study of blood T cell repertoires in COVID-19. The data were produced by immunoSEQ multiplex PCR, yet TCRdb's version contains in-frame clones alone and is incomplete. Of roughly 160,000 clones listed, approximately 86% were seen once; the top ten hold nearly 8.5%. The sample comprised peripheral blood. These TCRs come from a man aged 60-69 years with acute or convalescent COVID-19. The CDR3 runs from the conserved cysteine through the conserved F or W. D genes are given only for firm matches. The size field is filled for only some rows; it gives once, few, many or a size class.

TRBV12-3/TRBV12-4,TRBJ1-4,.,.,TGTGCCAGCAGTCCCCGAGGAACTGAAAAACTGTTTTTT,CASSPRGTEKLFF
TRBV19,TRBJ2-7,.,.,TGTGCCAGTAGTATGCTGGGAGGCGGACTCTCCTACGAGCAGTACTTC,CASSMLGGGLSYEQYF
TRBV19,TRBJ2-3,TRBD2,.,TGTGCCAGTAGCCCTACTAGCGGCACAGATACGCAGTATTTT,CASSPTSGTDTQYF
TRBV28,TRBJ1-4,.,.,TGTGCCAGCAGTCCCCCAGGGTCTGGGTGGGGTGAAAAACTGTTTTTT,CASSPPGSGWGEKLFF
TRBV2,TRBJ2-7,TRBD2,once,TGTGCCAGCAGTGCTCGGGAGGGGACTTCCGAGCAGTACTTC,CASSAREGTSEQYF
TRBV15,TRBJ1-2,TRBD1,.,TGTGCCACCAGCAGAGATAGGTCAGGGGGCGCGGATGGCTACACCTTC,CATSRDRSGGADGYTF
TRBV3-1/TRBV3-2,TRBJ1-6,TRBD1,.,TGTGCCAGCAGCTACAGGGGAGTTTATTCACCCCTCCACTTT,CASSYRGVYSPLHF
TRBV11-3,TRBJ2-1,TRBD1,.,TGTGCCAGCAGCTCCCGAGCGGACAGGGAGGTTGAGCAGTTCTTC,CASSSRADREVEQFF
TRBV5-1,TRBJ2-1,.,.,TGCGCCAGCAGCGATATGTCCCGGGCAGGGGCCTCCTACAATGAGCAGTTCTTC,CASSDMSRAGASYNEQFF
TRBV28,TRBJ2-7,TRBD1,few,TGTGCCAGCAGTTTAGGGACAGGGCTGGGTCTGTCTTTCGAGCAGTACTTC,CASSLGTGLGLSFEQYF
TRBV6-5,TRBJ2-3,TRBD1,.,TGTGCCAGCAGGGACAGGGGGACAAGCACAGATACGCAGTATTTT,CASRDRGTSTDTQYF
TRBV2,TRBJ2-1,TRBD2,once,TGTGCCAGCAGTGAGGTCCTGGGACTAGCAACCAATGAGCAGTTCTTC,CASSEVLGLATNEQFF
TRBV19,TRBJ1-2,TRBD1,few,TGTGCCAGTACCACCCCGGGACAGGGTCCCTATGGCTACACCTTC,CASTTPGQGPYGYTF
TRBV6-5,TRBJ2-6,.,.,TGTGCCAGCAGCTTGGACTTGACTGGGGCCAACGTCCTGACTTTC,CASSLDLTGANVLTF
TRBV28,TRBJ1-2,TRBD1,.,TGTGCCAGCAGTCCGGGACAGACGGACTATGGCTACACCTTC,CASSPGQTDYGYTF